This T cell receptor (beta chain) was sequenced during a study of T-cell reconstitution after alpha-beta-depleted transplantation in children. Preparation of the TCRbeta library was carried out with unique molecular identifiers. MiXCR, applied by TCRdb to the PCR reads, yields one record per CDR3 protein. The data contain over 450,000 distinct CDR3 sequences, about 10% of them seen just once; the ten biggest clones take up roughly 2%. This clonotype was seen repeatedly, ten times or more. What it binds is unknown. V shed 5 bases, J shed 2 bases, and the junction held 5 bases outside the gene matches. This CDR3 spans 16 amino acids. General observations from the study: Alpha-beta T cells about two months after transplant reportedly derived from several hundred expanded graft clones. It was surviving recipient T cells and thymic progenitors that gave some patients high TCRbeta diversity at day 60. T-cell numbers and diversity, one year after transplant, stemmed largely from T cells that were newly produced.

Sample: PBMCs, taken before TCRalphabeta/CD19-depleted stem cell transplant. The sequence came from a child younger than 10 with inherited bone marrow failure, due to receive a stem cell transplant. The genes are TRBV12-3 or TRBV12-4 and TRBJ2-1; TRBD2 matches at 11 bases. CDR3 loop: CASSPRLAGTYNEQFF. The CDR3 nucleotides read TGTGCCAGCAGTCCCCGACTAGCGGGGACCTACAATGAGCAGTTCTTC.